The clone carrying this T cell receptor beta chain has a count of ten or more. What it binds is not known. The data originate from a study of blood T cells in healthy people across ages. A second PCR, run for roughly 7 to 11 cycles, used a sample-barcoded 5' primer plus a J-beta primer mix. A template-switch adaptor that had 12 random nucleotides put a tag on each cDNA molecule. Per-sample output comprised a minimum of 3 million paired-end reads containing CDR3. TCRdb used MiXCR to reprocess the 5' RACE reads, holding one entry per CDR3 protein. The sample lists roughly 1,800,000 distinct CDR3 sequences; about 50% were seen once. The study's findings and limits: The long-lived group displayed more naive CD4+ cells, plus higher diversity, than the aged donors did. TCR beta diversity per million T cells fell roughly linearly with age.

Germline V gene data show CDR1 as DFQATT and CDR2 as SNEGSKA (reference sequence). With V trimmed by 6 bases and J by 0 bases, 5 bases remained unmatched. The CDR3 contains 14 residues. The chain joins TRBV20-1 to TRBJ2-3; 8 bases fit TRBD2. This clonotype originated in a middle-aged woman in good health. The specimen sequenced was blood. The CDR3 spells CSAISGTSTDTQYF. The DNA of the CDR3 is TGCAGTGCCATTAGCGGGACGAGCACAGATACGCAGTATTTT.